The present T cell receptor (beta chain) was sequenced within a study of patients and donors after allogeneic stem cell transplantation (dated by TCRdb to about 2020). Measured from the cysteine to the phenylalanine, the CDR3 is 11 residues long. The sequence is cut down to CDR3 DNA, 33 bases in frame from base 1. Via the germline V gene, CDR1 is SQVTM and CDR2 ANQGSEA. The junction carries 8 bases between V and J, which are trimmed by 7 bases and 2 bases respectively. The receptor library was made with RT-PCR. The instrument given in TCRdb is NextSeq 550. The public reads were reanalyzed by TCRdb: fastp trimming at Q25, MiXCR alignment, in-frame beta chains only. Identical CDR3 proteins give one entry, which carries the most common genes and DNA. Here the sample has tens of thousands of distinct CDR3 sequences; 5% occur a single time. 2.6% of the sample is held by the ten biggest clonotypes. This clonotype has more than one count but fewer than ten. Its antigen has not been determined. It has no much larger one-base neighbor in the sample; base qualities were not kept.

The sequence is built from TRBV29-1 and TRBJ2-5; TRBD1 is perhaps the D gene, given 6 matching bases. This sequence was found in a human donor who was either an allogeneic HSCT recipient or a stem cell or donor lymphocyte infusion donor (not recorded which). It is not recorded whose cells these are; they may come from a transplant donor. Specimen: blood, either unsorted or a sorted T cell fraction (not recorded which). The CDR3 sequence is CSAGQQETQYF. The nucleotides read TGCAGCGCTGGACAGCAAGAGACCCAGTACTTC.